This T cell receptor (beta chain) was recovered during a study of regulatory T cells in long-lasting Graves disease. CDR3-region Arm-PCR and iRepertoire HTBI primers produced the TCR beta libraries. TCRdb redid the calling of the multiplex PCR reads with MiXCR, one entry per CDR3 protein. The repertoire has 350,000 to 550,000 distinct CDR3 sequences, approximately 14% of them found once; the top ten carry roughly 18%. General study results and limits: Preferential use of TRBV28, TRBJ1-2 and TRBJ2-5 was seen in persistent disease. Small numbers of samples may have cut accuracy.

Many counts were recorded for this clonotype. The antigen remains unidentified. This CDR3 region has 12 residues. V dropped 5 bases and J dropped 8 bases, with 12 bases sitting between them. CDR1 MNHEY and CDR2 SVGEGT come from the germline V gene. Time point indicated: newly diagnosed GD, antithyroid drugs for less than 3 months. Construction of the TCR library relied on RNA isolated from PBMCs. The same data also contributed to another study, on T cells in Graves' hyperthyroidism and ophthalmopathy. As that report states: If no ophthalmopathy progression occurred within 18 months, Graves' hyperthyroidism was stable.

This TCR derives from a woman aged 45-65 years with Graves disease. The chain joins TRBV6-2 or TRBV6-3 to TRBJ1-1; D call uncertain. This sample comprised peripheral blood mononuclear cells (PBMCs), obtained at new diagnosis, from a patient treated with antithyroid drugs. The CDR3 bases are TGTGCCAGCAGTCTCGGTAGGATCGAAGCTTTCTTT. This codes for CASSLGRIEAFF.